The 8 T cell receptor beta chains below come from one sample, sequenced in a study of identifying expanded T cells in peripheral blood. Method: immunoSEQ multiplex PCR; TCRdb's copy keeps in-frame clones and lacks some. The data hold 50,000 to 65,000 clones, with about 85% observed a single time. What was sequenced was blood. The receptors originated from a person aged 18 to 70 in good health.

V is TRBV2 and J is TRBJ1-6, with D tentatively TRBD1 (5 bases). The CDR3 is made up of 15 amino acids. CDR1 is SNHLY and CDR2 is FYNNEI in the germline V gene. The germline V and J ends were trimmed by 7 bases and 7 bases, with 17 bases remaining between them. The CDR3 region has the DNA TGTGCCAGCAACCGATACGGGACGGCAAATTCACCCCTCCACTTT. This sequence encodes CASNRYGTANSPLHF.

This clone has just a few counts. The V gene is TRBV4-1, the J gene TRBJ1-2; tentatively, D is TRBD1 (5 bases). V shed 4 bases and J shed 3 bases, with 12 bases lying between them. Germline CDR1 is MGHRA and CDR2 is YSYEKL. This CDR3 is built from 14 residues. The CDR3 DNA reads TGCGCCAGCAGCCGGGAGGGGATGGACTATGGCTACACCTTC. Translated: CASSREGMDYGYTF.

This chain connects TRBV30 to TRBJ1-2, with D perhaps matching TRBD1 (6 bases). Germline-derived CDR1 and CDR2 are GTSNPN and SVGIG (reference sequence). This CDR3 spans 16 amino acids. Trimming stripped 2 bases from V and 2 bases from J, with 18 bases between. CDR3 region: CAWSSTSGERNYGYTF. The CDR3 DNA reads TGTGCCTGGAGTTCGACCTCAGGGGAAAGGAACTATGGCTACACCTTC.

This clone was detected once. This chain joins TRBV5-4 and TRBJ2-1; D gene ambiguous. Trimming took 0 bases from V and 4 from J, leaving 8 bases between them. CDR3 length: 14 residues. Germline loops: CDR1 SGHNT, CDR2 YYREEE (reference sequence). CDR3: CASSLEDTYNEQFF. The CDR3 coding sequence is TGTGCCAGCAGCTTGGAGGATACGTACAATGAGCAGTTCTTC.

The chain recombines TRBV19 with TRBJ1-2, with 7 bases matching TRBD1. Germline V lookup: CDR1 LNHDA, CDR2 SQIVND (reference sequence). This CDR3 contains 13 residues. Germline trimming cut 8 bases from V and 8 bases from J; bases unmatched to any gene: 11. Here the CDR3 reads CASSSTGEYGYTF. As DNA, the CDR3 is TGTGCCAGTTCCTCTACAGGGGAGTACGGCTACACCTTC.

In DNA, the CDR3 is TGTGCCAGCAGTGTGGCTAGCGGGAACACCGGGGAGCTGTTTTTT. It encodes CASSVASGNTGELFF. The genes are TRBV9 and TRBJ2-2; 7 bases are a match to TRBD2. Per the germline V gene, CDR1 is SGDLS and CDR2 is YYNGEE. The CDR3 contains 15 residues. Unmatched junction bases numbered 5, after V lost 5 bases and J lost 1 base.

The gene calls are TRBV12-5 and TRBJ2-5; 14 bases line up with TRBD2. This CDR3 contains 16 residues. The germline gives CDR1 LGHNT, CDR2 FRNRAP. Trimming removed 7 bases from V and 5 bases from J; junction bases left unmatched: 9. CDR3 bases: TGTGCTAGTGCCCCCGGACTAGCGGGGGGCGGTGAGACCCAGTACTTC. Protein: CASAPGLAGGGETQYF.

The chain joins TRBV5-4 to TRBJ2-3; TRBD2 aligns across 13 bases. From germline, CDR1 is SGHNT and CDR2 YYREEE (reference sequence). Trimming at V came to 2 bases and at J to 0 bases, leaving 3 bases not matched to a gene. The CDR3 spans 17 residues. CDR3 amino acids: CASSLGTSGASTDTQYF. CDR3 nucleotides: TGTGCCAGCAGCTTAGGGACTAGCGGGGCTAGCACAGATACGCAGTATTTT.